A selection of T cell receptor beta chains follows, all from one sample in a study of blood T cells in healthy people across ages. Via MiXCR, TCRdb re-called the 5' RACE reads, giving one row per CDR3 protein. Here the sample spans around 1.5 million distinct CDR3 sequences, around 55% being singletons. Sequenced material: blood. Receptors originate from a man between 18 and 35 years old in good health. Both conserved end residues are part of each CDR3. A D gene is named only where the DNA matches it firmly. Clone sizes are given selectively: once, few, many, or a class where the clone is expanded.

J gene: TRBJ2-1
clone size: -
D gene: TRBD1
V gene: TRBV14
CDR3 protein: CASSPPGQTDNEQFF
CDR3 DNA: TGTGCCAGCAGTCCTCCGGGACAGACGGACAATGAGCAGTTCTTC

J gene: TRBJ2-5
clone size: -
D gene: -
V gene: TRBV5-1
CDR3 protein: CASSIRGETQYF
CDR3 DNA: TGTGCCAGCAGCATCAGAGGGGAGACCCAGTACTTC

J gene: TRBJ2-7
clone size: many
D gene: -
V gene: TRBV28
CDR3 protein: CASTSGGQEMSYYEQYF
CDR3 DNA: TGTGCCAGCACTAGCGGAGGACAGGAAATGTCTTACTACGAGCAGTACTTC

J gene: TRBJ2-5
clone size: few
D gene: TRBD2
V gene: TRBV4-2
CDR3 protein: CATSPQSGGVETQYF
CDR3 DNA: TGTGCCACCTCCCCCCAGAGCGGGGGAGTGGAGACCCAGTACTTC

J gene: TRBJ1-2
clone size: -
D gene: -
V gene: TRBV20-1
CDR3 protein: CSADSTGTRGYTF
CDR3 DNA: TGCAGTGCTGACAGCACAGGGACGAGAGGCTACACCTTC

J gene: TRBJ1-2
clone size: -
D gene: -
V gene: TRBV7-9
CDR3 protein: CASSLGDNDYGYTF
CDR3 DNA: TGTGCCAGCAGCTTGGGGGACAACGACTATGGCTACACCTTC

J gene: TRBJ2-7
clone size: few
D gene: -
V gene: TRBV7-2
CDR3 protein: CASSLVENSYEQYF
CDR3 DNA: TGTGCCAGCAGCTTAGTGGAGAACTCCTACGAGCAGTACTTC

J gene: TRBJ2-7
clone size: -
D gene: TRBD2
V gene: TRBV20-1
CDR3 protein: CSVSVGRALADEQYF
CDR3 DNA: TGCAGTGTCTCGGTGGGGAGGGCCTTGGCGGACGAGCAGTACTTC

J gene: TRBJ1-6
clone size: few
D gene: -
V gene: TRBV20-1
CDR3 protein: CSARVQYNSPLHF
CDR3 DNA: TGCAGTGCTAGAGTCCAGTATAATTCACCCCTCCACTTT

J gene: TRBJ1-1
clone size: -
D gene: -
V gene: TRBV6-2/TRBV6-3
CDR3 protein: CASRLPFPSLKGTEAFF
CDR3 DNA: TGTGCCAGCAGATTACCTTTCCCGTCCCTAAAGGGCACTGAAGCTTTCTTT

J gene: TRBJ2-7
clone size: -
D gene: TRBD1
V gene: TRBV12-3/TRBV12-4
CDR3 protein: CASSLSHRGPYEQYF
CDR3 DNA: TGTGCCAGCAGCTTATCCCACAGGGGACCCTACGAGCAGTACTTC

J gene: TRBJ2-3
clone size: -
D gene: -
V gene: TRBV6-2/TRBV6-3
CDR3 protein: CASKTLNVTRPDTQYF
CDR3 DNA: TGTGCCAGCAAGACCCTTAATGTGACCCGACCTGATACGCAGTATTTT

J gene: TRBJ2-7
clone size: once
D gene: TRBD2
V gene: TRBV20-1
CDR3 protein: CSAPTISGTSGSFHEQYF
CDR3 DNA: TGCAGTGCTCCGACGATTTCCGGGACTAGCGGGAGTTTCCACGAGCAGTACTTC

J gene: TRBJ2-7
clone size: -
D gene: TRBD1
V gene: TRBV20-1
CDR3 protein: CSARHNRGQDEQYF
CDR3 DNA: TGCAGTGCTAGGCACAACAGGGGGCAGGACGAGCAGTACTTC

J gene: TRBJ1-2
clone size: -
D gene: -
V gene: TRBV12-3/TRBV12-4
CDR3 protein: CASLGMRGGYTF
CDR3 DNA: TGTGCCAGCTTAGGGATGCGCGGAGGCTACACCTTC

J gene: TRBJ2-7
clone size: few
D gene: -
V gene: TRBV6-5
CDR3 protein: CASSYSRTIGYEQYF
CDR3 DNA: TGTGCCAGCAGTTACTCGAGGACAATTGGCTACGAGCAGTACTTC

J gene: TRBJ2-7
clone size: few
D gene: -
V gene: TRBV29-1
CDR3 protein: CSTLRGGEQYF
CDR3 DNA: TGCAGCACCCTCAGGGGGGGCGAGCAGTACTTC